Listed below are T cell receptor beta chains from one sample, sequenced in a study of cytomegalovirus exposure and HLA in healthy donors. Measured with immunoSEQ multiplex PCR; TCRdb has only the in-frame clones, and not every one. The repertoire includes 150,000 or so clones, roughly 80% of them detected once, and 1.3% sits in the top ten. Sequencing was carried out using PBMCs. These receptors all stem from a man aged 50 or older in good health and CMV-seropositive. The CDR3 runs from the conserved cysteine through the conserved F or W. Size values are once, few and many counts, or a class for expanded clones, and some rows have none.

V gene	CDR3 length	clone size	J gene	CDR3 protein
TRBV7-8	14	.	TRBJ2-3	CASSTTPYTDTQYF
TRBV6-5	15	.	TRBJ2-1	CASRTGTSGHNEQFF
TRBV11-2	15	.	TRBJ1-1	CASSLYLGANTEAFF
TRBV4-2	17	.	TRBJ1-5	CASSQDRVGQGGQPQHF
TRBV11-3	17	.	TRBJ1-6	CASSFFRQEIYNSPLHF
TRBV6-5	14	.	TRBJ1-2	CASTPLQGAGGYTF
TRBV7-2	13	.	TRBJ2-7	CASSYGEGYEQYF
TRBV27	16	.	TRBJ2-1	CASSLFLRDPHNEQFF
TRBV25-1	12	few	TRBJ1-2	CASSDSRYGYTF
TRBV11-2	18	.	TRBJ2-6	CASSLVGSGLAGANVLTF
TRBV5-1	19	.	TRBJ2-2	CASSSSLMLAGGSTGELFF
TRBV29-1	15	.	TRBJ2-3	CSAEGLLARTDTQYF
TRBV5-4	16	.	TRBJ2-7	CASSLGGVLRDYEQYF
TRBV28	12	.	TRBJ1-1	CASSRGVTEAFF
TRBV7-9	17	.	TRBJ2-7	CASRGRIGTGQSYEQYF
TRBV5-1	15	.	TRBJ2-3	CASSLGALSTDTQYF
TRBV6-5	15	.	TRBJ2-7	CASSSNRGRVGEQYF
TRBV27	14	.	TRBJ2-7	CASRGLSGSYEQYF
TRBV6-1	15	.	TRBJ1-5	CASSEGQALGQPQHF
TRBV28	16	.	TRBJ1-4	CASSLTFGQRGEKLFF
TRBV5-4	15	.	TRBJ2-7	CASSLISGGDYEQYF
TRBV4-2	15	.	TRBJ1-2	CASSPFGQGGYGYTF
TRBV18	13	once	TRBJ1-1	CASSPGGDTEAFF
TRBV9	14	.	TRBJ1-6	CASSTTSTNSPLHF
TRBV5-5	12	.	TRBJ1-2	CASSSQQGSYTF
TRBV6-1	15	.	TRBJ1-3	CASSVGTGVGNTIYF
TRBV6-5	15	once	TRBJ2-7	CATHGGLGDSYEQYF
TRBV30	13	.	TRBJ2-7	CAWSVQQGGEQYF
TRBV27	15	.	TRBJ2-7	CASSFRTGGSYEQYF
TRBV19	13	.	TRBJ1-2	CASSARVRDGYTF
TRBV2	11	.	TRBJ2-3	CASGAGNTQYF
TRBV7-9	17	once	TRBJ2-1	CASSLASGGSSYNEQFF
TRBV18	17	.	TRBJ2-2	CASSPPFGGGAGGELFF
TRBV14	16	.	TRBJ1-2	CASSQFTGTGDYGYTF
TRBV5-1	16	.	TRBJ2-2	CASSFYTGTNTGELFF
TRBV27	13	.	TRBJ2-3	CASSLNRADTQYF
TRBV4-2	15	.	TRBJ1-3	CASSLSGGPGNTIYF
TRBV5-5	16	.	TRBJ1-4	CASSLASGGTNEKLFF
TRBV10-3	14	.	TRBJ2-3	CAISDPGNPNTQYF
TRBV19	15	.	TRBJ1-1	CASFRRGGRGTEAFF
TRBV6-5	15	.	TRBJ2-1	CASSVRDSSYNEQFF
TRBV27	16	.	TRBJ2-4	CASSPMGGSAKNIQYF
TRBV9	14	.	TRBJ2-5	CASSPQGARETQYF
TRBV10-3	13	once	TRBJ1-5	CASGTGWYQPQHF
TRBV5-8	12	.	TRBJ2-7	CASSFSVREQYF
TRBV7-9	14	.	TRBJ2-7	CASSLGSSAYEQYF
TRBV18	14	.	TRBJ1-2	CASSPGTGGEDYTF
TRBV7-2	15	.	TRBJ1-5	CASSVGQGSNQPQHF
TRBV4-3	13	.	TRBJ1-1	CASSLLISGQAFF
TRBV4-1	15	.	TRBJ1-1	CASSQFLPGQPKAFF
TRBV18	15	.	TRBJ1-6	CASSPSTGTNSPLHF
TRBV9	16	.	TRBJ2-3	CASSDTGTGVTDTQYF
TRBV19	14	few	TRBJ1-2	CASSIRGRVWSYTF
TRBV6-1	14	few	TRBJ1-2	CASSESVVNYGYTF